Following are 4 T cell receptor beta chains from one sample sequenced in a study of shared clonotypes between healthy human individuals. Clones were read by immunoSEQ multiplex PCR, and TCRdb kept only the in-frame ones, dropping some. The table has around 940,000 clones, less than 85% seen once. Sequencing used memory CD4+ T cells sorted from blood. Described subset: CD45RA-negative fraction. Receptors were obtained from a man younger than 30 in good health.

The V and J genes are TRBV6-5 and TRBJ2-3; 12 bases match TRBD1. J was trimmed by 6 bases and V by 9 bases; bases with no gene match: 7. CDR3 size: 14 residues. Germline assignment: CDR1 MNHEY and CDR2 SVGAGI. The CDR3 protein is CASWGQGAGDTQYF. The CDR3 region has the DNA TGTGCCAGTTGGGGACAGGGGGCGGGCGATACGCAGTATTTT.

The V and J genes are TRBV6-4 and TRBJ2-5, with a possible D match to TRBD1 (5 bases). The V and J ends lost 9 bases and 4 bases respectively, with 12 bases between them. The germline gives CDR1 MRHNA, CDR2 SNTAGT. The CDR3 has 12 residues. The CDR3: CARQQGSETQYF. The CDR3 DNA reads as TGTGCCAGGCAGCAGGGATCAGAGACCCAGTACTTC.

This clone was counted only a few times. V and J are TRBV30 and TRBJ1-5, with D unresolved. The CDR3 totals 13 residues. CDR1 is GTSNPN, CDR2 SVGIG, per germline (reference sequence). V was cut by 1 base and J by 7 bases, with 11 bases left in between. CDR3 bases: TGTGCCTGGAGTGCTAAAGGAGAACAGCCCCAGCATTTT. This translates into CAWSAKGEQPQHF.

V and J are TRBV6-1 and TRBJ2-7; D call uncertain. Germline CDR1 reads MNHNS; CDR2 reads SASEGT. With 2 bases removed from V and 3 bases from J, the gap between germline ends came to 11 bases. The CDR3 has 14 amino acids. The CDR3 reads CASSELQWYYEQYF. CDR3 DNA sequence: TGTGCCAGCAGTGAACTTCAGTGGTACTACGAGCAGTACTTC.